These 22 T cell receptor beta chains were sequenced from one sample in a study of blood T cell repertoires in COVID-19 (dated by TCRdb to about 2020). The method behind the library was the immunoSEQ multiplex PCR assay. TCRdb's version of the immuneACCESS table is confined to in-frame rearrangements and falls short of the full clone set. An unresolved V gene accounts for under half of the shortfall where checked; the remainder is of unknown origin. The sample has roughly 700,000 clones on record, 90% of them singletons. Jointly, the top ten make up roughly 0.25% of the sample. Sequencing input: peripheral blood. The receptors were sampled from a woman aged 18-30 years with acute or convalescent COVID-19.

The V and J genes are TRBV11-2 and TRBJ1-2; possibly TRBD1 for D (6 bases). CDR3 length equals 14 residues. V was pared by 4 bases and J by 4 bases, with 13 bases between. Germline V gene sequence: CDR1 SGHAT, CDR2 FQNNGV. The CDR3 nucleotides read TGTGCCAGCAGCTCCAGGGACAACCTCTATGGCTACACCTTC. Protein: CASSSRDNLYGYTF.

The genes are TRBV10-2 and TRBJ2-1; 12 bases align to TRBD2. Losses at the gene ends were 7 bases for V and 7 bases for J; bases not matched to a gene: 11. Germline CDR1 WSHSY, CDR2 SAAADI. The CDR3 covers 16 residues. CDR3 in amino acids: CASIPSGGVVGNEQFF. CDR3 DNA sequence: TGCGCCAGCATCCCTAGCGGGGGGGTTGTAGGGAATGAGCAGTTCTTC.

This clone occurred a few times. The identical CDR3 is also encoded by other nucleotide sequences in the sample. The chain couples TRBV7-3 to TRBJ1-5; weak D call: TRBD1 (5 bases). Germline V CDR1 and CDR2: SGHTA, FQGTGA. The CDR3 spans 15 residues. V lost 0 bases, J lost 0 bases, and 6 bases lay in between. The chain's CDR3 is CASSLTGDSNQPQHF. CDR3 in DNA: TGTGCCAGCAGCTTAACAGGGGATAGCAATCAGCCCCAGCATTTT.

CDR3 nucleotides: TGTGCCAGTAGTATAGGGGACAGGGCTGAAGCTTTCTTT. Translation gives CASSIGDRAEAFF. The rearrangement joins TRBV19 to TRBJ1-1, with TRBD1 identical over 9 bases. The CDR3 has 13 residues. Unmatched junction bases numbered 0, after V lost 1 base and J lost 6 bases. Germline CDR1 reads LNHDA; CDR2 reads SQIVND (reference sequence).

This chain joins TRBV2 and TRBJ1-2; a weak D match, TRBD1 (5 bases). V lost 6 bases to trimming and J lost 3 bases, with 17 bases between them. CDR3 length equals 15 residues. CDR1 and CDR2 from the germline V gene are SNHLY and FYNNEI. CDR3 amino acids: CASRPGVTGDYGYTF. DNA for the CDR3: TGTGCCAGCAGGCCCGGGGTCACGGGGGACTATGGCTACACCTTC.

The rearrangement uses TRBV7-8 and TRBJ2-1, with 13 bases that match TRBD2. From germline, CDR1 is SGHVS and CDR2 FQNEAQ. The CDR3 runs 14 residues. V trimming: 8 bases; J trimming: 7 bases; junction bases outside the gene matches: 5. The CDR3 DNA follows: TGTGCCAGCCAACTAGCGGGGGGGCAAAATGAGCAGTTCTTC. This gives the protein CASQLAGGQNEQFF.

The chain recombines TRBV14 with TRBJ1-1; 10 bases agree with TRBD1. The CDR3 has 16 residues. CDR1 SGHDN and CDR2 FVKESK come from the germline V gene. V dropped 2 bases and J dropped 0; count of bases not matched to a gene: 3. In nucleotides, the CDR3 is TGTGCCAGCAGCCAATGGACAGGGGGGGTGAACACTGAAGCTTTCTTT. Residues: CASSQWTGGVNTEAFF. Full variable domain (remainder filled in from reference TRBV14 and TRBJ1-1): EAGVTQFPSHSVIEKGQTVTLRCDPISGHDNLYWYRRVMGKEIKFLLHFVKESKQDESGMPNNRFLAERTGGTYSTLKVQPAELEDSGVYFCASSQWTGGVNTEAFFGQGTRLTVV.

The genes are TRBV19 and TRBJ1-5; a possible D gene is TRBD1 (5 bases). CDR3 size: 14 residues. Germline V gene lookup returns CDR1 LNHDA and CDR2 SQIVND (reference sequence). Trimming left V 7 bases short and J 4 bases short, with 14 bases between. CDR3: CASNTDSENQPQHF. The CDR3 nucleotides are TGTGCCAGTAATACAGACAGCGAAAATCAGCCCCAGCATTTT.

The genes are TRBV30 and TRBJ1-1; 7 bases line up with TRBD1. CDR3 size: 14 residues. Germline trimming cut 4 bases from V and 4 bases from J; bases unmatched to any gene: 9. From germline, CDR1 is GTSNPN and CDR2 SVGIG (reference sequence). The CDR3 sequence is CAWMLQGVGTEAFF. The CDR3 DNA sequence: TGTGCCTGGATGTTGCAGGGGGTGGGCACTGAAGCTTTCTTT.

V gene TRBV29-1 combines with J gene TRBJ1-1, with D unresolved. Looked up from germline, CDR1 is SQVTM and CDR2 is ANQGSEA. V was cut by 5 bases and J by 0 bases, with 13 bases left in between. This CDR3 has 14 residues. The CDR3 loop reads CSVLSGRMNTEAFF. CDR3 DNA: TGCAGCGTTTTGTCCGGCAGGATGAACACTGAAGCTTTCTTT.

This clone showed up just a few times. The V call is TRBV6-1, the J call TRBJ1-5; 7 positions agree with TRBD1. The V segment lost 0 bases and the J segment 11 bases; nucleotides outside the gene matches: 10. The CDR3 runs 15 residues. The germline V gene encodes CDR1 MNHNS and CDR2 SASEGT. The CDR3 here is CASSEAPGQPGAQHF. The CDR3 region has the DNA TGTGCCAGCAGTGAAGCCCCGGGACAGCCAGGGGCCCAGCATTTT.

Comments on this clone: Other DNA variants within this sample encode the same CDR3. The chain is built from TRBV3-1 (or the pseudogene TRBV3-2) and TRBJ2-6; TRBD2 agrees at 8 bases. V gave up 6 bases and J gave up 4 bases; unmatched junction bases: 5. The CDR3 spans 15 residues. CDR1 is LGHDT and CDR2 is YNNKEL in the germline V gene (reference sequence). The CDR3 sequence: CASSPRGAGANVLTF. As DNA, the CDR3 is TGTGCCAGCAGTCCGCGGGGGGCGGGGGCCAACGTCCTGACTTTC.

V usage is TRBV7-9 and J usage is TRBJ1-2; the D gene is possibly TRBD1 (6 bases). Germline CDR1 is SEHNR and CDR2 is FQNEAQ (reference sequence). V was clipped by 4 bases and J by 8 bases, with 20 bases between them. The CDR3 spans 15 residues. The chain's CDR3 is CASSSPQDWGQGYTF. CDR3 sequence (DNA): TGTGCCAGCAGCTCCCCCCAAGATTGGGGGCAAGGCTACACCTTC.

The genes are TRBV6-1 and TRBJ1-4; no clear D. CDR1 and CDR2 (germline): MNHNS, SASEGT. V was trimmed by 2 bases and J by 4 bases, leaving 11 bases between them. The CDR3 loop spans 15 amino acids. Here the CDR3 DNA reads TGTGCCAGCAGTGAATTATGGGCCGTTAATGAAAAACTGTTTTTT. Protein: CASSELWAVNEKLFF.

This clone was counted only a few times. This specimen includes other DNA sequences encoding the same CDR3. This sequence joins TRBV18 and TRBJ1-2; no definite D call. Germline V gene lookup returns CDR1 KGHSH and CDR2 LQKENI. V gave up 3 bases and J gave up 3 bases, with 8 bases separating them. The CDR3 has 13 residues. Written as DNA, the CDR3 is TGTGCCAGCTCACCGGGAGTGGACTATGGCTACACCTTC. Residues: CASSPGVDYGYTF.

This sequence joins TRBV21-1 and TRBJ2-7; TRBD2 is taken as the D call from the table, unchecked against the DNA. TRBV21-1 is a documented pseudogene. The CDR3 length is 14 residues. The CDR3 nucleotides read TGTGCCAGCAGCACCCGGGGGGGGTCCTACGAGCAGTACTTC. Amino acid sequence: CASSTRGGSYEQYF.

V usage is TRBV9 and J usage is TRBJ1-4, with 7 bases matching TRBD1. From germline, CDR1 is SGDLS and CDR2 YYNGEE. CDR3 length: 15 amino acids. After removal of 0 bases from V and 7 bases from J, the junction contained 6 bases not matched to a gene. The CDR3 loop reads CASSVEAGGTEKLFF. The CDR3 region has the DNA TGTGCCAGCAGCGTAGAAGCAGGGGGGACTGAAAAACTGTTTTTT.

The chain is built from TRBV20-1 and TRBJ2-7; a weak D match, TRBD1 (6 bases). This CDR3 is 15 amino acids long. From germline, CDR1 is DFQATT and CDR2 SNEGSKA (reference sequence). V was trimmed by 3 bases and J by 0 bases, leaving 15 bases between them. The CDR3 DNA reads TGCAGTGCTAGTGGTACAGGGTCCATCTCCTACGAGCAGTACTTC. It translates to CSASGTGSISYEQYF.

V is TRBV11-2 and J is TRBJ2-1, with D maybe TRBD2 (6 bases). Trimming cost V 0 bases and J 4 bases, with 10 bases left between them. From germline, CDR1 is SGHAT and CDR2 FQNNGV. The CDR3 is 15 residues long. Here the CDR3 reads CASSLERGSYNEQFF. CDR3 sequence (DNA): TGTGCCAGCAGCTTAGAACGGGGGTCGTACAATGAGCAGTTCTTC.

The V call is TRBV28, the J call TRBJ2-1; 12 bases agree with TRBD2. The CDR3 totals 15 residues. J was trimmed by 4 bases and V by 8 bases; bases with no gene match: 6. CDR1 and CDR2 (germline): MDHEN, SYDVKM. CDR3 sequence (DNA): TGTGCCAGCGATTCCGGGACTAGCGGGTACAATGAGCAGTTCTTC. Protein product: CASDSGTSGYNEQFF.

The V and J genes are TRBV3-1 (or the pseudogene TRBV3-2) and TRBJ1-2; D perhaps matches TRBD1 (5 bases). Germline CDR1 is LGHDT and CDR2 is YNNKEL (reference sequence). V was trimmed by 5 bases and J by 7 bases, leaving 11 bases between them. CDR3 length equals 12 residues. CDR3 in DNA: TGTGCCAGCAGCAACGGGGGGGGTGGCTACACCTTC. Translating gives CASSNGGGGYTF.

This chain connects TRBV5-1 to TRBJ2-7, with 7 bases aligning to TRBD1. Germline V gene data show CDR1 as SGHRS and CDR2 as YFSETQ. The CDR3 is 15 residues long. Trimming took 3 bases from V and 4 from J; bases not matched to a gene: 10. For the CDR3, the DNA is TGCGCCAGCAGCTCGGCCCGACAGGGAAAATACGAGCAGTACTTC. This translates into CASSSARQGKYEQYF.